The 10 T cell receptor beta chains below come from one sample, sequenced in a study of cytomegalovirus exposure and HLA in healthy donors. TCRdb keeps only in-frame clones here, not all; method: immunoSEQ multiplex PCR. The data show 65,000 to 75,000 clones, with under 96% seen just once and about 4.5% held by the top ten. Specimen: PBMCs. Receptors originate from a woman aged 18-29 years in good health and CMV-seropositive.

CDR3 in amino acids: CASTSQGAGTEAFF. The CDR3 DNA sequence: TGTGCCAGCACCTCCCAGGGGGCCGGCACTGAAGCTTTCTTT. The chain has TRBV27 and TRBJ1-1; 8 positions match TRBD1. Germline loops: CDR1 MNHEY, CDR2 SMNVEV (reference sequence). The J segment lost 4 bases and the V segment lost 7 bases, leaving 8 bases of the junction unmatched. CDR3 length: 14 amino acids.

The V gene is TRBV11-2, the J gene TRBJ2-7, with 8 bases identical to TRBD1. There are 14 residues in the CDR3. V lost 1 base, J lost 2 bases, and 1 base stayed unmatched. Germline values: CDR1 SGHAT, CDR2 FQNNGV. The CDR3 nucleotides read TGTGCCAGCAGCTTAGGGACAGGGACCTACGAGCAGTACTTC. Translation gives CASSLGTGTYEQYF.

This clone was counted only a few times. V usage is TRBV7-2 and J usage is TRBJ1-5, with TRBD1 as a possible D gene (6 bases). Trimming pared 2 bases from V and 4 bases from J, leaving 12 bases between. This CDR3 has 15 amino acids. Looked up from germline, CDR1 is SGHTA and CDR2 is FQGNSA. The CDR3 DNA is TGTGCCAGCAGCTTAACGGGACAACTAAATCAGCCCCAGCATTTT. Amino acid sequence: CASSLTGQLNQPQHF.

The chain joins TRBV13 to TRBJ1-3, with 10 bases aligning to TRBD1. The CDR3 loop spans 16 amino acids. Per the germline V gene, CDR1 is PRHDT and CDR2 is FYEKMQ (reference sequence). V was pared by 6 bases and J by 3 bases, with 8 bases of the junction left unmatched. CDR3 in DNA: TGTGCCAGCAGAAAGACAGGGGGCGCGGGTGGAAACACCATATATTTT. The encoded protein is CASRKTGGAGGNTIYF.

The gene calls are TRBV5-1 and TRBJ2-1, with 8 bases fitting TRBD2. The CDR3 is 17 amino acids. Unmatched junction bases numbered 12, after V lost 0 bases and J lost 7 bases. CDR1 and CDR2 (germline): SGHRS, YFSETQ. The CDR3 coding sequence is TGCGCCAGCAGCTTGGAAATTTTTGTTGGCGGGAGGAATGAGCAGTTCTTC. Translation: CASSLEIFVGGRNEQFF.

The chain joins TRBV11-1 to TRBJ2-7, with 8 bases matching TRBD1. The CDR3 has 13 amino acids. The trim removed 2 bases at V and 5 bases at J, leaving 2 bases unmatched. CDR1 and CDR2 (germline): SGHAT, FQDESV (reference sequence). CDR3 sequence: CASSLTTGDEQYF. The CDR3 coding sequence is TGTGCCAGCAGCTTAACGACAGGGGACGAGCAGTACTTC.

The chain employs TRBV11-3 and TRBJ2-1, with D perhaps matching TRBD2 (6 bases). CDR3 length: 15 amino acids. In germline, CDR1 is SGHNT, CDR2 YENEEA. V was clipped by 5 bases and J by 0 bases, with 11 bases between them. In DNA form, the CDR3 reads TGTGCCAGCAGCGTCTCCGGGAGCTCCTACAATGAGCAGTTCTTC. As protein: CASSVSGSSYNEQFF.

The chain links TRBV7-9 to TRBJ2-5; D call uncertain. Germline CDR1 SEHNR, CDR2 FQNEAQ (reference sequence). This CDR3 is built from 14 residues. The V gene lost 1 base and the J gene lost 3 bases, with 9 bases spanning the gap. CDR3 coding DNA: TGTGCCAGCAGCTTAGGGGCATTAGAAGAGACCCAGTACTTC. Amino acid sequence: CASSLGALEETQYF.

V gene TRBV25-1 combines with J gene TRBJ2-5; D is perhaps TRBD1 (5 bases). CDR3 length: 15 residues. Trimming removed 3 bases from V and 1 base from J, with 12 bases in between. Looked up from germline, CDR1 is MGHDK and CDR2 is SYGVNS. CDR3 in amino acids: CASSDRSTGQETQYF. The CDR3 DNA sequence: TGTGCCAGCAGTGATCGAAGTACAGGCCAAGAGACCCAGTACTTC.

The chain is built from TRBV19 and TRBJ2-7; D unresolved. Germline loops: CDR1 LNHDA, CDR2 SQIVND (reference sequence). The ends were cut back, 1 base at V and 4 bases at J, with 8 bases in the middle. CDR3 size: 13 residues. CDR3 region: CASSIGHRYEQYF. The DNA of the CDR3 is TGTGCCAGTAGTATAGGGCACCGTTACGAGCAGTACTTC.